A selection of T cell receptor beta chains follows, all from one sample in a study of response to subunit inactivated influenza vaccine. TCRdb recomputed calls from the RT-PCR reads with MiXCR, one row per CDR3 protein. The sample lists roughly 780,000 distinct CDR3 sequences; about a fifth were seen once. The sequences come from PBMCs from blood, collected approximately 5 days after vaccination. The receptors were gathered from a middle-aged man who received an inactivated influenza vaccine. Each CDR3 is given with its conserved first and last residue. The order of the fields is V gene, CDR3 length, J gene, clone size, D gene, CDR3 protein, CDR3 DNA. A D gene is named only where the DNA matches it firmly. Size tells how often a clone was seen (once, few, many) or the class of an expanded clone, and some rows leave it out.

TRBV28	16	TRBJ2-1	NA	NA	CASSLAPGRRDNEQFF	TGTGCCAGCAGTTTAGCTCCGGGACGCCGCGACAATGAGCAGTTCTTC
TRBV12-3/TRBV12-4	13	TRBJ2-4	few	TRBD2	CASSSTPGTRENF	TGTGCCAGCAGTTCGACCCCCGGGACTAGAGAGAACTTC
TRBV9	14	TRBJ2-5	NA	TRBD2	CASSVESGGETQYF	TGTGCCAGCAGCGTAGAAAGCGGGGGGGAGACCCAGTACTTC
TRBV6-1	15	TRBJ1-1	many	NA	CASIGHSPRGTEAFF	TGTGCCAGCATAGGACACTCCCCAAGGGGAACTGAAGCTTTCTTT
TRBV7-2	17	TRBJ2-6	once	NA	CASSPRKSRSGANVLTF	TGTGCCAGCAGCCCTCGGAAAAGCCGCTCTGGGGCCAACGTCCTGACTTTC
TRBV27	15	TRBJ2-1	NA	TRBD2	CASRGGLGSYNEQFF	TGTGCCAGTCGGGGAGGACTAGGCTCCTACAATGAGCAGTTCTTC
TRBV5-4	18	TRBJ2-3	NA	TRBD2	CASSLLTSGGASSDTQYF	TGTGCCAGCAGCTTGCTTACTAGCGGGGGGGCCTCCTCCGATACGCAGTATTTT
TRBV29-1	11	TRBJ2-4	many	NA	CSVAGRGGQYF	TGCAGCGTTGCAGGCAGGGGAGGGCAGTACTTC
TRBV5-1	12	TRBJ2-5	many	NA	CASSLGGDERDF	TGCGCCAGCAGCTTAGGTGGGGACGAGCGAGACTTC
TRBV7-3	13	TRBJ2-1	NA	NA	CASSQTTHREQFF	TGTGCCAGCAGTCAAACGACCCACAGAGAGCAGTTCTTC
TRBV27	14	TRBJ1-1	NA	NA	CASSPSLTYTEAFF	TGTGCCAGCAGTCCATCTTTGACCTACACTGAAGCTTTCTTT
TRBV9	13	TRBJ2-2	NA	NA	CASSVVRTGELFF	TGTGCCAGCAGCGTAGTGAGGACCGGGGAGCTGTTTTTT
TRBV21-1	8	TRBJ2-3	few	NA	CARDTQYF	TGTGCCCGAGATACGCAGTATTTT
TRBV12-3/TRBV12-4	15	TRBJ1-3	many	NA	CASSFSSDYGNTIYF	TGTGCCAGCAGTTTTTCCTCGGATTACGGAAACACCATATATTTT
TRBV6-5	15	TRBJ1-5	few	NA	CASSWSGDRNQPQHF	TGTGCCAGCAGTTGGTCGGGGGATCGCAATCAGCCCCAGCATTTT
TRBV15	15	TRBJ1-4	few	NA	CATSRDLRLAEKLFF	TGTGCCACCAGCAGAGATCTACGCCTTGCCGAAAAACTGTTTTTT
TRBV20-1	12	TRBJ2-3	few	NA	CSAARGADTQYF	TGCAGTGCTGCGAGGGGGGCAGATACGCAGTATTTT
TRBV5-1	17	TRBJ2-7	NA	NA	CASSQTPDPRNKYEQYF	TGCGCCAGCAGCCAGACCCCGGACCCCCGGAATAAGTACGAGCAGTACTTC
TRBV6-2/TRBV6-3	13	TRBJ2-1	few	NA	CASTDYSYNEQFF	TGTGCCAGCACAGACTATTCCTACAATGAGCAGTTCTTC
TRBV5-1	16	TRBJ1-3	NA	NA	CASSLAEIGSGNTIYF	TGCGCCAGCAGCTTGGCCGAGATAGGGTCGGGAAACACCATATATTTT
TRBV7-8	18	TRBJ2-7	NA	TRBD2	CASSLGLELAGLNYEQYF	TGTGCCAGCAGCTTAGGACTGGAACTAGCGGGGCTTAACTACGAGCAGTACTTC
TRBV20-1	12	TRBJ1-1	NA	NA	CSARWMNTEAFF	TGCAGTGCTCGGTGGATGAACACTGAAGCTTTCTTT
TRBV5-1	15	TRBJ2-7	NA	TRBD1	CASSGTGTGSYEQYF	TGCGCCAGCAGCGGCACCGGGACAGGCTCCTACGAGCAGTACTTC
TRBV12-3/TRBV12-4	15	TRBJ1-5	NA	NA	CASSLNLGGGQPQHF	TGTGCCAGCAGTTTAAATTTGGGCGGCGGTCAGCCCCAGCATTTT
TRBV11-2	15	TRBJ2-3	NA	TRBD2	CASRSSGAGTDTQYF	TGTGCCAGCAGAAGTAGCGGGGCTGGCACAGATACGCAGTATTTT
TRBV12-3/TRBV12-4	16	TRBJ2-7	few	TRBD2	CASSSGELAGTYEQYF	TGTGCCAGCAGCAGTGGGGAACTAGCGGGAACCTACGAGCAGTACTTC
TRBV5-1	15	TRBJ1-4	few	TRBD1	CASSLVTGGGEKLFF	TGCGCCAGCAGCTTGGTTACAGGGGGCGGTGAAAAACTGTTTTTT
TRBV7-2	16	TRBJ1-5	NA	NA	CASSTQTGALNQPQHF	TGTGCCAGCAGCACGCAAACGGGGGCACTCAATCAGCCCCAGCATTTT
TRBV20-1	18	TRBJ2-1	NA	TRBD2	CSARDSVSGGSSSNEQFF	TGCAGTGCTAGAGATTCCGTTTCGGGCGGGAGTTCCAGCAATGAGCAGTTCTTC
TRBV20-1	12	TRBJ2-7	few	NA	CSARVQGYEQYF	TGCAGTGCTAGAGTGCAGGGGTACGAGCAGTACTTC
TRBV29-1	13	TRBJ2-1	NA	TRBD2	CSVDRGGGYEQFF	TGCAGCGTTGACCGCGGGGGGGGCTATGAGCAGTTCTTC
TRBV12-3/TRBV12-4	14	TRBJ1-2	NA	NA	CASSFDGGTYGYTF	TGTGCCAGCAGTTTTGACGGGGGGACCTATGGCTACACCTTC
TRBV7-9	14	TRBJ2-7	many	TRBD1	CASSLGATGEEQYF	TGTGCCAGCAGCTTAGGCGCGACAGGGGAAGAGCAGTACTTC
TRBV7-9	13	TRBJ2-3	NA	NA	CASSLLQVDTQYF	TGTGCCAGCAGCTTACTCCAGGTAGATACGCAGTATTTT
TRBV7-6	14	TRBJ2-3	NA	TRBD2	CASSTFSGGDTQYF	TGTGCCAGCAGCACCTTTAGCGGGGGAGATACGCAGTATTTT
TRBV5-1	15	TRBJ1-2	NA	NA	CASSAWSGEGYGYTF	TGCGCCAGCAGCGCTTGGTCCGGAGAGGGCTATGGCTACACCTTC
TRBV13	14	TRBJ2-1	few	TRBD1	CASSPRTGNNEQFF	TGTGCCAGCAGCCCCCGGACAGGCAACAATGAGCAGTTCTTC
TRBV12-3/TRBV12-4	15	TRBJ2-1	NA	TRBD2	CASSLTGGSGDEQFF	TGTGCCAGCAGTTTAACGGGAGGGTCAGGGGATGAGCAGTTCTTC
TRBV4-2	19	TRBJ1-1	few	NA	CASSRTQHPDGTKNTEAFF	TGTGCCAGCAGCAGGACCCAACACCCCGACGGAACTAAGAACACTGAAGCTTTCTTT
TRBV20-1	15	TRBJ2-1	NA	TRBD2	CSAIPTSGKVYEQFF	TGCAGTGCTATCCCCACTAGCGGGAAGGTCTATGAGCAGTTCTTC